This TCR beta chain was retrieved from a study of blood T cell repertoires in COVID-19. Study in general: Samples of COVID-19 (acute and convalescent) were obtained from the United States, Italy and Spain. PBMCs, B-cell-depleted T cells, or T cells were the source of the cDNA or gDNA that made up the material.

Between the trimmed V and J ends, which lost 2 bases and 0 bases, there was a span of 11 bases. CDR1 and CDR2 from the germline V gene are MNHEY and SVGAGI. There are 15 residues in the CDR3. In the authors' methods: For nucleated cells, counts were estimated from reference gene primer amplification. TCRdb keeps only in-frame clones here, not all; method: immunoSEQ multiplex PCR. That table furnishes V, J and clone size, whereas the DNA furnished D and trimming. The sample includes around 200,000 clones, roughly 80% seen only once; the top ten take around 4.7%. This clonotype originated in a human donor in a cohort sampled during active COVID-19. The chain carries TRBV6-5 and TRBJ2-7; D not resolved. Sequencing was performed on peripheral blood. The CDR3 sequence: CASSYDPTGSYEQYF. CDR3 DNA: TGTGCCAGCAGTTACGACCCGACGGGCTCCTACGAGCAGTACTTC.